A selection of T cell receptor beta chains follows, all from one sample in a study of T cell responses to AZD1222 COVID-19 vaccine. Sequenced by immunoSEQ multiplex PCR; TCRdb stores in-frame clones only, minus some. The sample yields about 110,000 clones, 86% seen once. The specimen comprised peripheral blood, sampled on day 0 of AZD1222 vaccination. All receptors derive from an adult in good health. Each CDR3 is given with its conserved first and last residue. D genes are given only for firm matches.

j_gene	d_gene	v_gene	CDR3nt	CDR3aa
TRBJ1-2	NA	TRBV7-9	TGTGCCAGCAGCTATGACGGCTATGGCTACACCTTC	CASSYDGYGYTF
TRBJ2-6	NA	TRBV4-2	TGTGCCAGTGAGGACGGGGCCAACGTCCTGACTTTC	CASEDGANVLTF
TRBJ2-7	NA	TRBV28	TGTGCCAGCAGTAACCCAGGACAGCGCTACGAGCAGTACTTC	CASSNPGQRYEQYF
TRBJ1-6	NA	TRBV27	TGTGCCAGCAAGGAAGGGAGCTCCTATAATTCACCCCTCCACTTT	CASKEGSSYNSPLHF
TRBJ1-1	TRBD1	TRBV7-9	TGTGCCAGCAGCTACAGGGGAGGAGGCACTGAAGCTTTCTTT	CASSYRGGGTEAFF
TRBJ1-2	TRBD1	TRBV5-4	TGTGCCAGCAGCTTGGGTATGCAGGGGGGCGAAGGCTACACCTTC	CASSLGMQGGEGYTF
TRBJ2-2	NA	TRBV9	TGTGCCAGCAGCCTCGGACTATCAGCGACGGGCACCGGGGAGCTGTTTTTT	CASSLGLSATGTGELFF
TRBJ2-7	NA	TRBV5-5	TGTGCCAGCAGCTTGTATCATGGGAGCTCCTACGAGCAGTACTTC	CASSLYHGSSYEQYF
TRBJ1-1	TRBD1	TRBV5-6	TGTGCCAGCAGCTTGGGGGGACAGTTTTACACTGAAGCTTTCTTT	CASSLGGQFYTEAFF
TRBJ1-5	NA	TRBV9	TGTGCCAGCAGCGCGCAGGGTGGGCGCAATCAGCCCCAGCATTTT	CASSAQGGRNQPQHF
TRBJ1-5	NA	TRBV2	TGTGCCAGCAATGGGAGGGGGAGTAGCAATCAGCCCCAGCATTTT	CASNGRGSSNQPQHF
TRBJ1-5	NA	TRBV28	TGTGCCATCGAGACGGTCGGGGGAAATCAGCCCCAGCATTTT	CAIETVGGNQPQHF
TRBJ2-1	NA	TRBV4-3	TGCGCCAGCAGCCAAGAAGGCGGCAACTACAATGAGCAGTTCTTC	CASSQEGGNYNEQFF